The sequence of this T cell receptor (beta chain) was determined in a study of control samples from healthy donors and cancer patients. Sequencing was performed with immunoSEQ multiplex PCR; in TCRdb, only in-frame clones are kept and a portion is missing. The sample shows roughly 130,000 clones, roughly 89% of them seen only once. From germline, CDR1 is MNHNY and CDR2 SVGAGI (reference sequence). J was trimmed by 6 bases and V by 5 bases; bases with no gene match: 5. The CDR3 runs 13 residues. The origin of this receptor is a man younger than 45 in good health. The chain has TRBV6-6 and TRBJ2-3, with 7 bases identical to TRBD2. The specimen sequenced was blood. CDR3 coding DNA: TGTGCCAGCAGTAAAGACGGGGGGGATACGCAGTATTTT. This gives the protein CASSKDGGDTQYF.